Below, one TCR beta chain is given with its context. Its matching antigen is unknown. The data stem from a study of cytomegalovirus exposure and HLA in healthy donors. About the research overall: In a later analysis, the roughly 120 validation repertoires were reported to have used the same platform as the 600 to 700 first-cohort repertoires.

The method was immunoSEQ multiplex PCR; TCRdb's version includes in-frame clones alone and lacks a portion of them. Of 200,000 or so clones listed, about 80% are singletons. Germline V lookup: CDR1 SQVTM, CDR2 ANQGSEA. There are 11 residues in the CDR3. Trimming removed 5 bases at V and 6 bases at J, with 8 bases between. General observations from the study: Investigators reported over 150 TCR beta chains as tied to cytomegalovirus. With high specificity and sensitivity, the classifier reportedly diagnosed cytomegalovirus status. Rarity characterized most TCR sequences, yet some public TCRs appeared in many donors.

This sequence was found in a man between 18 and 35 years old in good health and CMV-seropositive. The chain carries TRBV29-1 and TRBJ2-1; D ambiguous. The sample comprised PBMCs. CDR3 bases: TGCAGCGTTCTGGAGAGCAATGAGCAGTTCTTC. Its translation: CSVLESNEQFF.